Below, 18 T cell receptor beta chains from the same sample are listed, as sequenced in a study of blood T cell repertoires in COVID-19. The data were produced by immunoSEQ multiplex PCR, yet TCRdb's version contains in-frame clones alone and is incomplete. Seen here are more than 200,000 clones, approximately 88% observed once, and the top ten hold approximately 30%. The specimen was peripheral blood. The receptors shown here come from a man aged 35-49 years with acute or convalescent COVID-19.

The gene calls are TRBV6-1 and TRBJ1-5, with 12 bases identical to TRBD1. The CDR3 has 16 residues. The germline V gene has CDR1 MNHNS and CDR2 SASEGT. The V segment lost 3 bases and the J segment 4 bases; nucleotides outside the gene matches: 4. The CDR3 spells CASSDPGQGANQPQHF. CDR3 bases: TGTGCCAGCAGTGATCCGGGACAGGGGGCTAATCAGCCCCAGCATTTT.

The chain employs TRBV6-5 and TRBJ2-5; 12 positions agree with TRBD2. The CDR3 sequence is 15 residues long. Germline CDR1 reads MNHEY; CDR2 reads SVGAGI. Trimming took 4 bases from V and 5 from J; bases not matched to a gene: 5. DNA for the CDR3: TGTGCCAGCAGTTCCCGACTAGCGGGAGTGGAGACCCAGTACTTC. Its translation: CASSSRLAGVETQYF.

This clone turned up a few times. The rearrangement links TRBV11-2 to TRBJ2-7; D may be TRBD1 (6 bases). Trimming removed 0 bases from V and 10 bases from J, with 16 bases in between. The length of the CDR3 is 14 residues. Germline loops: CDR1 SGHAT, CDR2 FQNNGV. Here the CDR3 reads CASSLDRTAPLQYF. CDR3 nucleotide sequence: TGTGCCAGCAGCTTAGATCGGACAGCCCCTCTCCAGTACTTC. Looking up the rest from reference TRBV11-2 and TRBJ2-7 gives the full variable domain: EAGVAQSPRYKIIEKRQSVAFWCNPISGHATLYWYQQILGQGPKLLIQFQNNGVVDDSQLPKDRFSAERLKGVDSTLKIQPAKLEDSAVYLCASSLDRTAPLQYFGPGTRLTVT.

V and J are TRBV4-3 and TRBJ2-1; the match to TRBD1 covers 7 bases. J lost 0 bases, V lost 5 bases, and 10 bases had no gene match. In germline, CDR1 is LGHNA, CDR2 YSLEER. This CDR3 region has 17 residues. This CDR3 reads CASSTRQGRSSYNEQFF. CDR3 sequence (DNA): TGCGCCAGCAGCACCCGACAGGGCAGGAGCTCCTACAATGAGCAGTTCTTC.

This clone was recorded once. J is TRBJ2-1 and V is TRBV5-3; D ambiguous. TRBV5-3 is classed as an ORF, of uncertain function. Trimming shortened V by 4 bases and J by 11 bases, and 10 bases separated the two germline ends. This CDR3 is built from 11 residues. This CDR3 reads CARSQDKKQFF. DNA for the CDR3: TGTGCCAGAAGCCAGGATAAAAAGCAGTTCTTC.

This clone was found a few times. The rearrangement uses TRBV11-2 and TRBJ1-1; the match to TRBD1 covers 7 bases. Unmatched junction bases numbered 7, after V lost 2 bases and J lost 1 base. The CDR3 contains 16 residues. The germline CDR1 and CDR2 sequences are SGHAT and FQNNGV. CDR3 sequence: CASSLRQGQENTEAFF. The CDR3 nucleotides are TGTGCCAGCAGCTTACGACAGGGACAAGAGAACACTGAAGCTTTCTTT.

V usage is TRBV16 and J usage is TRBJ1-6, with TRBD1 as a possible D gene (6 bases). V lost 6 bases, J lost 7 bases, and 16 bases lay in between. The germline gives CDR1 KGHSY, CDR2 FQNENV. This CDR3 spans 15 amino acids. CDR3 nucleotides: TGTGCCAGCAGTCAAACCCGGACAGAGAATTCACCCCTCCACTTT. This codes for CASSQTRTENSPLHF.

This clone was found a few times. The genes are TRBV7-9 and TRBJ1-4; no reliable D call. Trimming removed 4 bases at V and 4 bases at J, with 10 bases between. CDR3 length equals 14 residues. Looked up from germline, CDR1 is SEHNR and CDR2 is FQNEAQ (reference sequence). The CDR3 nucleotides read TGTGCCAGCAGCTCCCTGCGGGGTAATGAAAAACTGTTTTTT. Residues: CASSSLRGNEKLFF.

This clone appeared a single time. This chain joins TRBV4-1 and TRBJ1-2; a possible D gene is TRBD1 (5 bases). The CDR3 is made up of 15 amino acids. V shed 0 bases and J shed 0 bases, with 8 bases lying between them. Germline assignment: CDR1 MGHRA and CDR2 YSYEKL. CDR3 coding DNA: TGCGCCAGCAGCCAAGAATCAGGGCCTAACTATGGCTACACCTTC. Protein sequence: CASSQESGPNYGYTF.

The chain recombines TRBV5-1 with TRBJ2-2, with no clear D. The ends were cut back, 0 bases at V and 6 bases at J, with 9 bases in the middle. The CDR3 covers 14 residues. CDR1 and CDR2 from the germline V gene are SGHRS and YFSETQ. The CDR3 DNA reads TGCGCCAGCAGCTTGGTTCAGGAATCCGGGGAGCTGTTTTTT. It codes for CASSLVQESGELFF.

This clone was seen just once. The rearrangement uses TRBV25-1 and TRBJ1-1; D remains unclear. The germline CDR1 and CDR2 sequences are MGHDK and SYGVNS. Deletions cut 6 bases from V and 3 bases from J, with 14 bases between. CDR3 length: 14 amino acids. The CDR3 is CASRPGRDDTEAFF. For the CDR3, the DNA is TGTGCCAGCAGGCCTGGTCGGGATGACACTGAAGCTTTCTTT.

J is TRBJ2-3 and V is TRBV4-1; perhaps TRBD2 as D (5 bases). V was trimmed by 2 bases and J by 2 bases, leaving 11 bases between them. This CDR3 is built from 15 residues. CDR1 and CDR2 (germline): MGHRA, YSYEKL. The CDR3 bases are TGCGCCAGCAGCCAACTATCGGGAATCACAGATACGCAGTATTTT. It specifies CASSQLSGITDTQYF.

CDR3 sequence (DNA): TGTGCCAGCAGCCCTGGTCTAGCGGGTGAGACCCAGTACTTC. Its translation: CASSPGLAGETQYF. V is TRBV4-2 and J is TRBJ2-5; TRBD2 matches at 8 bases. This CDR3 comprises 14 residues. Germline V CDR1 and CDR2: LGHNA, YNFKEQ. The ends lost 4 bases at V and 5 bases at J; junction bases unmatched: 6.

V and J are TRBV15 and TRBJ1-1, with D possibly TRBD1 on 5 matching bases. The CDR3 runs 15 residues. Trimming stripped 2 bases from V and 1 base from J, with 11 bases between. Germline V CDR1 and CDR2: LNHNV, YYDKDF (reference sequence). As DNA, the CDR3 is TGTGCCACCAGCAGACATCTAGGGGAGAACACTGAAGCTTTCTTT. Its translation is CATSRHLGENTEAFF.

The rearrangement links TRBV6-6 to TRBJ2-7; tentative D call: TRBD2 (5 bases). V lost 0 bases and J lost 2, with 14 bases in between. Germline CDR1 is MNHNY and CDR2 is SVGAGI (reference sequence). The CDR3 loop spans 16 amino acids. The DNA of the CDR3 is TGTGCCAGCAGTTACTCGAGGGTTCAGCGGACCTACGAGCAGTACTTC. It yields the protein CASSYSRVQRTYEQYF.

The chain carries TRBV5-5 and TRBJ2-7; 7 bases are a match to TRBD1. Germline V gene lookup returns CDR1 SGHKS and CDR2 YYEKEE (reference sequence). This CDR3 has 14 residues. J lost 3 bases, V lost 4 bases, and 7 bases had no gene match. The CDR3 reads CASSLRGQNYEQYF. The CDR3 coding sequence is TGTGCCAGCAGCCTCCGGGGACAGAACTACGAGCAGTACTTC.

CDR3 bases: TGTGCCAGCAGCCCCAGCGCGAGAACCACAGATACGCAGTATTTT. This codes for CASSPSARTTDTQYF. The V call is TRBV7-9, the J call TRBJ2-3, with D unclear. The CDR3 runs to 15 residues. The germline V gene encodes CDR1 SEHNR and CDR2 FQNEAQ (reference sequence). V was trimmed by 5 bases and J by 2 bases, leaving 14 bases between them.

The V call is TRBV5-1, the J call TRBJ1-1, with 9 bases aligning to TRBD1. The CDR3 length is 15 residues. With V trimmed by 4 bases and J by 5 bases, 9 bases remained unmatched. Germline V gives CDR1 SGHRS, CDR2 YFSETQ. CDR3 protein: CASSPSGQGRTEAFF. CDR3 sequence (DNA): TGCGCCAGCAGCCCTTCGGGACAGGGAAGAACTGAAGCTTTCTTT.